This is a list of T cell receptor beta chains from one sample in a study of response to subunit inactivated influenza vaccine. TCRdb used MiXCR to reprocess the RT-PCR reads, holding one entry per CDR3 protein. The sample includes about 620,000 distinct CDR3 sequences, 10% to 12% seen only once; the top ten take approximately 11%. These sequences were also reported in another study, on T cells expressing NK-cell markers.

Sequencing used PBMCs from blood, obtained on the day of vaccination. These receptors originate from a man over 45 who received an inactivated influenza vaccine. Each CDR3 is given with its conserved first and last residue. Fields, in order: clone size, V gene, D gene, J gene, CDR3 protein, CDR3 DNA. D genes are given only for firm matches. Clone size is shown for a subset of rows, as once, few, many or a class of expanded clone.

many	TRBV7-2	.	TRBJ2-1	CASSLVWGSYNEQFF	TGTGCCAGCAGCTTAGTATGGGGCTCCTACAATGAGCAGTTCTTC
.	TRBV27	.	TRBJ2-1	CASSFTVDNEQFF	TGTGCCAGCAGTTTTACAGTTGACAATGAGCAGTTCTTC
few	TRBV4-1	.	TRBJ2-1	CASSHLGGHNEQFF	TGCGCCAGCAGCCATCTCGGGGGGCACAATGAGCAGTTCTTC
many	TRBV28	.	TRBJ1-2	CASSSVVRKGPVYGYTF	TGTGCCAGCAGTTCCGTCGTGAGGAAGGGTCCCGTCTATGGCTACACCTTC
few	TRBV7-2	TRBD2	TRBJ2-1	CASSSIGLAGNEQFF	TGTGCCAGCAGCTCAATAGGGCTAGCGGGGAATGAGCAGTTCTTC
few	TRBV5-1	.	TRBJ2-7	CASSLQENPPYEQYF	TGCGCCAGCAGCCTTCAGGAGAACCCCCCCTACGAGCAGTACTTC
many	TRBV29-1	.	TRBJ2-6	CSVNSGANVLTF	TGCAGCGTGAACTCTGGGGCCAACGTCCTGACTTTC
.	TRBV24-1	TRBD1	TRBJ2-1	CATSDRTGGNEQFF	TGTGCCACCAGTGATAGGACAGGAGGCAATGAGCAGTTCTTC
.	TRBV7-2	.	TRBJ2-3	CASSFTPGDTQYF	TGTGCCAGCAGCTTCACCCCGGGTGATACGCAGTATTTT
.	TRBV5-1	TRBD2	TRBJ2-7	CASSWTSGSGDEQYF	TGCGCCAGCAGCTGGACTAGCGGGAGTGGGGACGAGCAGTACTTC
.	TRBV6-2/TRBV6-3	TRBD2	TRBJ2-3	CASSYWTTSGGDTQYF	TGTGCCAGCAGTTACTGGACGACTAGCGGGGGTGATACGCAGTATTTT
.	TRBV5-1	TRBD2	TRBJ2-2	CASSFGLAGELRTGELFF	TGCGCCAGCAGCTTCGGACTAGCGGGGGAATTGCGCACCGGGGAGCTGTTTTTT
.	TRBV6-5	.	TRBJ1-6	CASSHATGGNSPLHF	TGTGCCAGCAGTCACGCGACGGGCGGCAATTCACCCCTCCACTTT
.	TRBV11-2	TRBD2	TRBJ2-7	CASSLSGVGGRMLWEQYF	TGTGCCAGCAGCCTCTCAGGAGTGGGCGGGAGGATGCTGTGGGAGCAGTACTTC
few	TRBV15	.	TRBJ1-2	CATSRDRTRRYGYTF	TGTGCCACCAGCAGAGATCGAACCCGGCGGTATGGCTACACCTTC
few	TRBV6-2/TRBV6-3	.	TRBJ2-1	CASSNAGRSYNEQFF	TGTGCCAGCAGTAACGCCGGTAGATCCTACAATGAGCAGTTCTTC
few	TRBV4-3	.	TRBJ1-3	CASSQGLGANTIYF	TGCGCCAGCAGCCAAGGTCTGGGGGCAAACACCATATATTTT
.	TRBV9	.	TRBJ1-2	CASRTEAHYGYTF	TGTGCCAGCAGGACGGAAGCCCACTATGGCTACACCTTC
few	TRBV4-3	.	TRBJ2-5	CASSQDRGTSSGTQYF	TGCGCCAGCAGCCAAGATAGGGGGACAAGCAGTGGGACCCAGTACTTC
.	TRBV4-3	.	TRBJ2-5	CASSQDLRTSQETQYF	TGCGCCAGCAGCCAAGATCTCCGGACCAGCCAAGAGACCCAGTACTTC
.	TRBV4-2	.	TRBJ2-3	CASSPWGTDTQYF	TGTGCCAGCAGCCCTTGGGGCACAGATACGCAGTATTTT
.	TRBV18	TRBD1	TRBJ2-7	CASSSGTGTAEQYF	TGTGCCAGCTCCTCGGGGACAGGGACTGCCGAGCAGTACTTC
.	TRBV4-1	TRBD2	TRBJ2-3	CASSQEGASGGYSHRTDTQYF	TGCGCCAGCAGCCAAGAAGGGGCTAGCGGGGGGTATTCTCATCGCACAGATACGCAGTATTTT
few	TRBV9	.	TRBJ2-3	CASGRTPTDTQYF	TGTGCCAGCGGTCGGACGCCCACAGATACGCAGTATTTT
.	TRBV4-1	.	TRBJ1-4	CASSWTIGEKLFF	TGCGCCAGCAGCTGGACTATCGGGGAAAAACTGTTTTTT
.	TRBV29-1	TRBD2	TRBJ2-7	CSVFGQGGLAGTYEQYF	TGCAGCGTGTTTGGACAGGGAGGACTAGCGGGGACCTACGAGCAGTACTTC
many	TRBV28	.	TRBJ1-1	CASSLRWGKMNTEAFF	TGTGCCAGCAGTTTACGATGGGGAAAGATGAACACTGAAGCTTTCTTT
few	TRBV7-2	.	TRBJ2-4	CASSLDSGVAKNIQYF	TGTGCCAGCAGCTTAGACAGCGGAGTAGCCAAAAACATTCAGTACTTC
few	TRBV20-1	TRBD2	TRBJ2-5	CSARPTSGGGQETQYF	TGCAGTGCTAGACCGACTAGCGGGGGGGGCCAAGAGACCCAGTACTTC
few	TRBV5-1	.	TRBJ2-3	CASSLQFTDTQYF	TGCGCCAGCAGCTTGCAGTTCACAGATACGCAGTATTTT
many	TRBV5-1	TRBD2	TRBJ2-1	CASSFGTSGDNEQFF	TGCGCCAGCAGCTTCGGGACTAGCGGTGACAATGAGCAGTTCTTC
many	TRBV5-1	.	TRBJ2-1	CASNLAGGNEQFF	TGCGCCAGCAATCTAGCTGGGGGCAATGAGCAGTTCTTC
few	TRBV18	.	TRBJ2-7	CASSPYSGASYEQYF	TGTGCCAGCTCACCATACTCAGGGGCCTCCTACGAGCAGTACTTC
few	TRBV28	.	TRBJ2-7	CATLSLHEQYF	TGTGCCACCCTCAGTTTACACGAGCAGTACTTC
.	TRBV30	.	TRBJ2-2	CAWSAGTGELFF	TGTGCCTGGAGTGCCGGTACCGGGGAGCTGTTTTTT
.	TRBV11-2	TRBD1	TRBJ2-7	CASSFPAQGTYEQYF	TGTGCCAGCAGCTTTCCGGCACAGGGGACCTACGAGCAGTACTTC
.	TRBV12-3/TRBV12-4	.	TRBJ1-4	CASSATGIANEKLFF	TGTGCCAGCAGCGCTACAGGGATAGCTAATGAAAAACTGTTTTTT
few	TRBV7-2	TRBD1	TRBJ2-4	CASSTSTGTKNIQYF	TGTGCCAGCAGCACCTCGACAGGGACCAAAAACATTCAGTACTTC
many	TRBV7-9	.	TRBJ1-1	CASSLGAGTEAFF	TGTGCCAGCAGCTTAGGGGCCGGCACTGAAGCTTTCTTT
.	TRBV7-2	TRBD1	TRBJ2-2	CASSYRTGTLTGELFF	TGTGCCAGCAGTTATAGGACAGGGACCCTCACCGGGGAGCTGTTTTTT
.	TRBV15	.	TRBJ2-5	CATSRATAKETQYF	TGTGCCACCAGCAGAGCCACAGCCAAAGAGACCCAGTACTTC
many	TRBV6-2/TRBV6-3	.	TRBJ2-7	CASSPISYEQYF	TGTGCCAGCAGTCCTATCTCCTACGAGCAGTACTTC
few	TRBV12-3/TRBV12-4	.	TRBJ1-2	CASSSTGLEGYTF	TGTGCCAGCAGTTCGACCGGCCTCGAGGGCTACACCTTC
.	TRBV7-3	TRBD1	TRBJ1-2	CASRPHGTGVLANYGYTF	TGTGCCAGCAGGCCCCATGGGACAGGGGTATTAGCTAACTATGGCTACACCTTC
few	TRBV29-1	.	TRBJ2-5	CSAEGGHQETQYF	TGCAGCGCCGAAGGGGGACACCAAGAGACCCAGTACTTC
few	TRBV12-3/TRBV12-4	TRBD2	TRBJ2-2	CASSGEGLTNTGELFF	TGTGCCAGCAGTGGGGAGGGACTTACGAACACCGGGGAGCTGTTTTTT
.	TRBV11-2	.	TRBJ2-7	CASSAALSSYEQYF	TGTGCCAGCAGCGCGGCTCTCAGCTCCTACGAGCAGTACTTC
.	TRBV5-1	.	TRBJ2-3	CASSLAGPPDTQYF	TGCGCCAGCAGCTTGGCGGGGCCCCCAGATACGCAGTATTTT
.	TRBV29-1	.	TRBJ2-6	CSVHISGANVLTF	TGCAGCGTCCACATTTCGGGGGCCAACGTCCTGACTTTC
.	TRBV9	TRBD1	TRBJ2-5	CASSSPGGRETQYF	TGTGCCAGCAGCTCTCCAGGGGGTAGAGAGACCCAGTACTTC
.	TRBV4-3	.	TRBJ1-4	CASSQDPPSRGGKLFF	TGCGCCAGCAGCCAAGATCCCCCTAGCCGAGGGGGAAAACTGTTTTTT
many	TRBV4-1	.	TRBJ2-2	CASSQDGAGELFF	TGCGCCAGCAGCCAAGATGGGGCCGGGGAGCTGTTTTTT
few	TRBV7-9	.	TRBJ1-2	CASTQGMDGYTF	TGTGCCAGCACCCAGGGCATGGACGGCTACACCTTC
.	TRBV7-9	.	TRBJ1-2	CASSATGPSYGYTF	TGTGCCAGCAGCGCTACTGGGCCTAGCTATGGCTACACCTTC
.	TRBV5-1	TRBD2	TRBJ2-3	CASSDTSGGVTDTQYF	TGCGCCAGCAGCGACACTAGCGGGGGGGTCACAGATACGCAGTATTTT
.	TRBV5-1	TRBD1	TRBJ2-1	CASSLAQGANEQFF	TGCGCCAGCAGCTTGGCACAGGGGGCGAATGAGCAGTTCTTC
few	TRBV4-3	TRBD1	TRBJ2-1	CASSQARDRVLYNEQFF	TGCGCCAGCAGCCAAGCTAGGGACAGAGTTCTTTACAATGAGCAGTTCTTC
.	TRBV18	.	TRBJ2-1	CASSSRAHPSNEQFF	TGTGCCAGCTCATCACGGGCCCACCCTTCCAATGAGCAGTTCTTC
many	TRBV3-1	.	TRBJ2-1	CASSQGNEQFF	TGCGCCAGCAGCCAAGGTAATGAGCAGTTCTTC